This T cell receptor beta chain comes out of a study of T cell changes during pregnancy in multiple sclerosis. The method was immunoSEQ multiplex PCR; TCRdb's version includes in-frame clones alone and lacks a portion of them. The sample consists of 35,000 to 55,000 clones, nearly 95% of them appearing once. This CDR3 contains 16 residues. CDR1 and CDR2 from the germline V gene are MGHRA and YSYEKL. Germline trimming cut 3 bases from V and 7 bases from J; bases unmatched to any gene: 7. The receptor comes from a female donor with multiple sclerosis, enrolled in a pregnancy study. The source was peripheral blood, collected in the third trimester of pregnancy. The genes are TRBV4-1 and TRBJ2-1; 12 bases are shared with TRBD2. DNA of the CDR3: TGCGCCAGCAGCCAGGAGACTAGCGGGAGAAGAAATGAGCAGTTCTTC. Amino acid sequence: CASSQETSGRRNEQFF.